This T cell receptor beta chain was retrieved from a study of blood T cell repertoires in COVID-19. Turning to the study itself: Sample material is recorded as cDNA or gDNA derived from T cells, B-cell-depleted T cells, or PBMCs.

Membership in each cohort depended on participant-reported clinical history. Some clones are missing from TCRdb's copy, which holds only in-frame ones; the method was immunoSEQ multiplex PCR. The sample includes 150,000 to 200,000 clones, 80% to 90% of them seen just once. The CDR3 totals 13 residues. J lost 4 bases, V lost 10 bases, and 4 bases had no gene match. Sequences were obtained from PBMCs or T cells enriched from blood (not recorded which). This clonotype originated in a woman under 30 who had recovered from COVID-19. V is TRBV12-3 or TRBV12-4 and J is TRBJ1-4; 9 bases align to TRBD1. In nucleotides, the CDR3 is TGTGCCACCAGACAGGGGGTTAATGAAAAACTGTTTTTT. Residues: CATRQGVNEKLFF.